This is a list of T cell receptor beta chains from one sample in a study of CD8+CD57+ T cells in acquired aplastic anemia. TCRdb called the reads again in MiXCR, with one record for every CDR3 protein. The sample has approximately 200,000 distinct CDR3 sequences, 60% to 65% seen once. Material: sorted CD4+, CD8+, or CD8+CD57+ T cells (not recorded which) from PBMCs. The receptors were gathered from a human donor in good health. Both conserved end residues are part of each CDR3. Some rows have no size entry. The others give once, few or many, or a class for an expanded clone.

TRBV20-1	TRBJ2-3	.	CSAPGTGGPDTQYF
TRBV4-3	TRBJ1-1	many	CASSPGQGNTEAFF
TRBV12-3/TRBV12-4	TRBJ2-5	.	CASSWDRQETQYF
TRBV2	TRBJ2-7	.	CASSVWQANSYEQYF
TRBV3-1	TRBJ2-7	once	CASSPVGGRGYEQYF
TRBV12-3/TRBV12-4	TRBJ1-1	.	CATHRKYTEAFF
TRBV12-3/TRBV12-4	TRBJ2-3	many	CASSNNGGALRYSTDTQYF
TRBV7-3	.	.	CASSLIYPGVRTEAFF
TRBV7-2	TRBJ2-7	.	CASSLRVGTSGYSYEQYF
TRBV2	TRBJ2-2	.	CASSEGGNTGELFF
TRBV2	TRBJ2-1	many	CASSDPRRGQTTYNEQFF
TRBV5-1	TRBJ1-4	.	CASSLLDREEEKLFF
TRBV14	TRBJ2-7	.	CASSQRWGGGVSSYEQYF
TRBV3-1	TRBJ1-2	.	CASSQEERGNYGYTF
TRBV19	TRBJ2-2	.	CASSVGQGNTGELFF
TRBV6-5	TRBJ2-1	.	CATQRLTYNEQLF
TRBV7-9	TRBJ2-1	.	CASTQTTGEQFF
TRBV7-9	TRBJ2-7	many	CASSHPGVGPHEQYF
TRBV6-6	TRBJ1-5	many	CASSARQALSSNQPQHF
TRBV2	TRBJ2-7	.	CASSEGGGGSGLYERYF
TRBV14	TRBJ2-7	.	CASSQDWGSAQYF
TRBV7-9	TRBJ2-3	.	CASSLVLGGTDTQYF
TRBV29-1	TRBJ2-3	.	CSVVRLDTSTDTQYF
TRBV7-9	TRBJ1-2	.	CASVGSRADGYTF
TRBV7-3	TRBJ2-7	.	CASSLAQGATYEQYF
TRBV10-1	TRBJ2-6	.	CASSDSASGANVLTF
TRBV7-8	TRBJ1-1	.	CASTPGHGNTEAFF
TRBV4-1	TRBJ2-5	.	CASSRPTQETQYF
TRBV10-1	TRBJ2-7	few	CASSRGEGYEQYF
TRBV9	TRBJ2-1	many	CASSVGLGVGNEQFF
TRBV29-1	TRBJ1-2	.	CSPEGGAAGYTF
TRBV5-1	TRBJ2-7	many	CASGLDRGAEEQYF
TRBV6-1	TRBJ1-1	once	CASSYSLNTEAFF
TRBV6-2/TRBV6-3	TRBJ1-3	many	CASSLDRAAGNTIYF
TRBV5-1	TRBJ2-3	.	CASSLPAGDTQYF
TRBV5-8	TRBJ2-7	many	CASSLEAVQVEQYF
TRBV20-1	TRBJ1-2	.	CSAPDGDYGYTF
TRBV7-2	TRBJ2-5	.	CVSLRMRQETQYF
TRBV20-1	TRBJ2-1	.	CSACPTGRRNEQFF
TRBV7-6	TRBJ2-7	.	CASGGSSYEQYF
TRBV11-3	TRBJ2-2	many	CASSGLPGENPGELFF
TRBV7-9	TRBJ1-1	.	CASSLWKNTEAFF
TRBV7-8	TRBJ1-2	.	CASSLEVGIYGYTF
TRBV7-2	TRBJ1-6	few	CASSLEVGRPPPPHF
TRBV7-2	TRBJ2-5	.	CASSLIAGLQETQYF
TRBV19	TRBJ1-1	.	CASSYQSTEAFF
TRBV24-1	TRBJ2-2	.	CATSEEGANTGELFF
TRBV7-8	TRBJ2-7	.	CASSPGHRDPYEQYF
TRBV2	TRBJ2-7	.	CASSSGGMSYEQYF
TRBV2	TRBJ1-1	.	CASSGQGVNTEAFF